These T cell receptor beta chains were read from a single sample in a study of cytomegalovirus exposure and HLA in healthy donors. This table comes from immunoSEQ multiplex PCR, and its TCRdb copy is limited to in-frame clones, with some not included. In the table there are 150,000 to 200,000 clones, about 79% of which are singletons. The sample consisted of PBMCs. The receptors derive from a woman aged 45-60 years in good health and CMV-seropositive. Each CDR3 is given without its conserved first and last residue. A D gene is named only where the DNA matches it firmly.

cdr3_aa j_call v_call d_call
ASSIGPGQGPDTQY TRBJ2-3 TRBV19 TRBD1
ASSFLMGGQPQH TRBJ1-5 TRBV5-6 NA
ASKGTSGAGELF TRBJ2-2 TRBV2 TRBD2
ASSTTVGSGGPRDTQY TRBJ2-3 TRBV19 TRBD2
ASSLVGSSGEKLF TRBJ1-4 TRBV5-1 NA
ASTPGGGEETQY TRBJ2-5 TRBV7-9 NA
ASSQDRGIPTYEQY TRBJ2-7 TRBV14 NA
ASSRGTSPLETQY TRBJ2-5 TRBV6-1 NA
ASRFGQGPNEKLF TRBJ1-4 TRBV27 TRBD1
ASSQQGSEQF TRBJ2-1 TRBV28 TRBD1
ASSLKSDSQNSPLH TRBJ1-6 TRBV27 NA
ASSQGDRRNTEAF TRBJ1-1 TRBV28 TRBD1
ASSLGAQGTETQY TRBJ2-5 TRBV7-7 NA
ASSLNRQTGELF TRBJ2-2 TRBV27 NA
ASSNRGFGYT TRBJ1-2 TRBV2 TRBD1
ASSWRGREGRDKNKLF TRBJ1-4 TRBV5-5 TRBD1
ASSSGQFTNQPQH TRBJ1-5 TRBV6-6 TRBD1
ASSYTQGQTQY TRBJ2-5 TRBV6-6 NA
ASSNTDSFYEQY TRBJ2-7 TRBV21-1 NA
ASSERGAGAKHPYEQY TRBJ2-7 TRBV13 TRBD2
ASSLSGYGYT TRBJ1-2 TRBV27 NA
ASRDGGLRETQY TRBJ2-5 TRBV27 NA
ASSKGLAATYEQY TRBJ2-7 TRBV2 TRBD2
ASSRGTDTQY TRBJ2-3 TRBV28 NA
ASSLTGTDYTYEQY TRBJ2-7 TRBV11-1 TRBD1
ASSGTSGNEQF TRBJ2-1 TRBV2 TRBD2
ASSILEGDEAF TRBJ1-1 TRBV7-9 NA